The 8 T cell receptor beta chains below were found in one sample sequenced in a study of blood T cell repertoires in COVID-19. Sequenced by immunoSEQ multiplex PCR; TCRdb stores in-frame clones only, minus some. The sample includes around 26,000 clones, 85% to 90% of them seen just once. The sequenced material came from peripheral blood. The receptors shown here come from a man between 65 and 85 years old with active COVID-19.

The chain is built from TRBV4-3 and TRBJ1-2; possibly TRBD1 for D (6 bases). The germline V gene has CDR1 LGHNA and CDR2 YSLEER. The CDR3 contains 14 residues. Trimming removed 0 bases from V and 8 bases from J, with 13 bases in between. The CDR3 nucleotides read TGCGCCAGCAGCCAAGATAGAACAGGGAAAGGCTACACCTTC. Its protein is CASSQDRTGKGYTF.

This rearrangement joins TRBV7-6 to TRBJ2-3; weak D call: TRBD1 (5 bases). In germline, CDR1 is SGHVS, CDR2 FNYEAQ. V was clipped by 3 bases and J by 5 bases, with 15 bases between them. This CDR3 has 15 residues. CDR3 residues: CASSFNGHGEDTQYF. In DNA form, the CDR3 reads TGTGCCAGCAGCTTTAACGGACACGGAGAAGATACGCAGTATTTT.

V and J are TRBV7-2 and TRBJ2-7; 12 positions match TRBD2. J was trimmed by 3 bases and V by 4 bases; bases with no gene match: 4. This CDR3 is 15 amino acids long. CDR1 and CDR2 from the germline V gene are SGHTA and FQGNSA. CDR3: CASSSTSGGLYEQYF. CDR3 nucleotides: TGTGCCAGCAGCTCGACTAGCGGGGGACTCTACGAGCAGTACTTC.

The chain has TRBV5-4 and TRBJ1-1, with D hard to call. Looked up from germline, CDR1 is SGHNT and CDR2 is YYREEE (reference sequence). Trimming stripped 3 bases from V and 4 bases from J, with 4 bases between. The CDR3 totals 11 residues. CDR3 in amino acids: CASSSLTEAFF. In DNA, the CDR3 is TGTGCCAGCAGCTCCCTCACTGAAGCTTTCTTT.

V and J are TRBV5-1 and TRBJ2-5; a weak D match, TRBD1 (5 bases). V was clipped by 5 bases and J by 1 base, with 6 bases between them. Germline CDR1 reads SGHRS; CDR2 reads YFSETQ. The CDR3 sequence is 12 residues long. DNA of the CDR3: TGCGCCAGCAGAGACAGCCAAGAGACCCAGTACTTC. Translation gives CASRDSQETQYF.

V and J are TRBV29-1 and TRBJ1-1; no reliable D call. Between the trimmed V and J ends, which lost 7 bases and 11 bases, there was a span of 20 bases. Germline values: CDR1 SQVTM, CDR2 ANQGSEA. The length of the CDR3 is 12 residues. The CDR3 region is CSARAGREMAFF. Written as DNA, the CDR3 is TGCAGCGCCCGTGCTGGGAGAGAAATGGCTTTCTTT.

This clone was detected once. The chain is built from TRBV9 and TRBJ1-4; the D gene is possibly TRBD1 (6 bases). V shed 4 bases and J shed 8 bases, with 18 bases lying between them. This CDR3 comprises 15 residues. Germline values: CDR1 SGDLS, CDR2 YYNGEE. The CDR3: CASSITEGQGEKLFF. CDR3 in DNA: TGTGCCAGCAGCATAACCGAGGGACAAGGGGAAAAACTGTTTTTT.

The V call is TRBV6-2 or TRBV6-3, the J call TRBJ1-5; D possibly corresponds to TRBD1 (5 bases). Between the trimmed V and J ends, which lost 0 bases and 9 bases, there was a span of 9 bases. Germline CDR1 is MNHEY and CDR2 is SVGEGT. The CDR3 has 13 amino acids. Here the CDR3 reads CASSYSRGGPQHF. In DNA form, the CDR3 reads TGTGCCAGCAGTTACTCGCGGGGGGGGCCCCAGCATTTT.